This T cell receptor beta chain was documented in a study of blood T cell repertoires in COVID-19. As for the study in general: PBMCs, B-cell-depleted T cells, or T cells were the source of the cDNA or gDNA that made up the material.

The repertoire was sequenced with immunoSEQ multiplex PCR; TCRdb's copy has only in-frame clones and lacks some. Here the sample spans approximately 300,000 clones, about 93% being singletons. The CDR3 has 14 amino acids. Germline values: CDR1 LGHDT, CDR2 YNNKEL (reference sequence). V was pared by 0 bases and J by 8 bases, with 4 bases of the junction left unmatched. The J gene is TRBJ1-1, the V gene TRBV3-1 (or the pseudogene TRBV3-2); 9 bases are a match to TRBD1. This receptor was identified in a woman under 40 with COVID-19, enrolled during active disease. Sequencing used peripheral blood. CDR3: CASSQDQGQGEAFF. The DNA of the CDR3 is TGTGCCAGCAGCCAAGATCAGGGACAGGGCGAAGCTTTCTTT.